The 32 T cell receptor beta chains presented below share a single source sample, sequenced in a study of CD8 T cells in Susac syndrome. With random hexamers, 0.5 to 1 ug RNA was reverse transcribed. Via MiXCR, TCRdb re-called the immunoSEQ multiplex PCR reads, giving one row per CDR3 protein. The table includes approximately 80,000 distinct CDR3 sequences, 94% detected once. Sequenced: CD8+ T cells from PBMCs. These receptors all stem from a human donor with Susac syndrome.

The V gene is TRBV6-5, the J gene TRBJ1-1, with D maybe TRBD1 (5 bases). This CDR3 region has 13 residues. With 2 bases removed from V and 4 bases from J, the gap between germline ends came to 8 bases. Germline V gene lookup returns CDR1 MNHEY and CDR2 SVGAGI. This chain's CDR3 is CASSYMGGTEAFF. The CDR3 coding sequence is TGTGCCAGCAGTTACATGGGGGGCACTGAAGCTTTCTTT.

The CDR3 loop is CASSIDLAGELNNEQFF. The CDR3 nucleotides read TGTGCCAGTAGTATAGACTTAGCGGGGGAGCTTAACAATGAGCAGTTCTTC. The chain employs TRBV19 and TRBJ2-1; TRBD2 agrees at 9 bases. The length of the CDR3 is 17 residues. Germline CDR1 is LNHDA and CDR2 is SQIVND (reference sequence). After removal of 0 bases from V and 5 bases from J, the junction contained 8 bases not matched to a gene.

The chain carries TRBV12-3 or TRBV12-4 and TRBJ2-1; tentatively, D is TRBD1 (6 bases). V was trimmed by 5 bases and J by 4 bases, leaving 15 bases between them. The CDR3 runs 15 residues. CDR3 in amino acids: CASSHRDPVYNEQFF. The CDR3 DNA sequence: TGTGCCAGCAGTCACAGGGACCCGGTATACAATGAGCAGTTCTTC.

The rearrangement links TRBV20-1 to TRBJ2-2, with a tentative D call TRBD1 (5 bases). In germline, CDR1 is DFQATT, CDR2 SNEGSKA (reference sequence). The CDR3 covers 15 residues. V lost 6 bases and J lost 3, with 17 bases in between. The CDR3 nucleotides read TGCAGTGCCTTGAACTACAGGTCGGACACCGGGGAGCTGTTTTTT. Translating it yields CSALNYRSDTGELFF.

The chain recombines TRBV7-9 with TRBJ1-2; D is possibly TRBD1 (6 bases). This CDR3 has 15 amino acids. CDR1 and CDR2 (germline): SEHNR, FQNEAQ (reference sequence). Trimming shortened V by 5 bases and J by 4 bases, and 17 bases separated the two germline ends. CDR3: CASSPQGTRLYGYTF. The CDR3 nucleotides read TGTGCCAGCAGCCCACAGGGCACTAGGCTCTATGGCTACACCTTC.

The chain has TRBV27 and TRBJ2-3, with TRBD2 identical over 10 bases. Germline CDR1 reads MNHEY; CDR2 reads SMNVEV (reference sequence). Unmatched junction bases numbered 4, after V lost 3 bases and J lost 4 bases. The CDR3 contains 15 residues. The CDR3 here is CASSLGLARSDTQYF. The CDR3 DNA sequence: TGTGCCAGCAGTTTGGGACTAGCGCGGTCAGATACGCAGTATTTT.

This clonotype was counted only a few times. The gene calls are TRBV29-1 and TRBJ2-7; 11 nucleotides align to TRBD2. Germline CDR1 reads SQVTM; CDR2 reads ANQGSEA. The CDR3 consists of 13 residues. V lost 4 bases to trimming and J lost 3 bases; unmatched junction nucleotides: 2. The CDR3 coding sequence is TGCAGCGTTGTTACTAGCGGGGGCTACGAGCAGTACTTC. It yields the protein CSVVTSGGYEQYF.

The chain has TRBV11-2 and TRBJ2-1, with 7 positions matching TRBD2. Trimming cost V 5 bases and J 4 bases; bases outside gene matches: 8. The CDR3 is made up of 15 amino acids. The V gene's germline CDR1 is SGHAT and CDR2 FQNNGV. The CDR3 bases are TGTGCCAGCAGCAGGGACTATTCACCGTACAATGAGCAGTTCTTC. This encodes CASSRDYSPYNEQFF.

The chain employs TRBV25-1 and TRBJ1-1, with D possibly matching TRBD1 (6 bases). Germline CDR1 MGHDK, CDR2 SYGVNS. The CDR3 covers 15 residues. The V end lost 5 bases, the J end lost 1 base, and 14 bases lay between the germline ends. CDR3 DNA sequence: TGTGCCAGCAGTCGAGACAGGACCCCGAACACTGAAGCTTTCTTT. This encodes CASSRDRTPNTEAFF.

This clonotype was recorded once. The rearrangement links TRBV10-1 to TRBJ1-2, with D unresolved. The germline V and J ends were trimmed by 2 bases and 6 bases, with 13 bases remaining between them. Germline V CDR1 and CDR2: WNHNN, SYGVQD (reference sequence). This CDR3 contains 14 residues. The CDR3 DNA is TGCGCCAGCAGTGAGATGGAAGGTGAGCATGGCTACACCTTC. Protein: CASSEMEGEHGYTF.

V gene TRBV24-1 combines with J gene TRBJ1-2, with D maybe TRBD1 (5 bases). The CDR3 has 13 amino acids. Per germline, CDR1 KGHDR and CDR2 SFDVKD. Trimming shortened V by 5 bases and J by 4 bases, and 10 bases separated the two germline ends. The CDR3: CATSGGGGYGYTF. Here the CDR3 DNA reads TGTGCCACCAGTGGGGGGGGAGGCTATGGCTACACCTTC.

This chain uses TRBV5-4 with TRBJ1-1; TRBD1 agrees at 7 bases. V was pared by 4 bases and J by 3 bases, with 3 bases of the junction left unmatched. This CDR3 comprises 13 residues. CDR1 and CDR2 (germline): SGHNT, YYREEE (reference sequence). The chain's CDR3 is CASSIDRDTEAFF. CDR3 sequence (DNA): TGTGCCAGCAGCATCGACAGGGACACTGAAGCTTTCTTT.

The chain couples TRBV7-8 to TRBJ2-2; D remains ambiguous. V dropped 0 bases and J dropped 5 bases, with 7 bases sitting between them. The germline V gene has CDR1 SGHVS and CDR2 FQNEAQ. CDR3 length: 14 residues. CDR3 sequence: CASSLARLTGELFF. The DNA of the CDR3 is TGTGCCAGCAGCTTAGCCAGGCTTACCGGGGAGCTGTTTTTT.

This CDR3 is CASSQTGFENIQYF. CDR3 coding DNA: TGTGCCAGCAGTCAAACAGGGTTCGAAAACATTCAGTACTTC. The chain recombines TRBV6-6 with TRBJ2-4, with D possibly TRBD1 on 6 matching bases. Trimming pared 5 bases from V and 5 bases from J, leaving 13 bases between. The germline V gene has CDR1 MNHNY and CDR2 SVGAGI (reference sequence). The CDR3 runs to 14 residues.

This clonotype was counted a single time. V gene TRBV12-5 combines with J gene TRBJ1-3; D not certain. Germline loops: CDR1 LGHNT, CDR2 FRNRAP. V was trimmed by 7 bases and J by 0 bases, leaving 13 bases between them. This CDR3 spans 15 amino acids. The CDR3 reads CASDSNTDSGNTIYF. The CDR3 DNA reads as TGTGCTAGTGACTCCAACACGGACTCTGGAAACACCATATATTTT.

The V call is TRBV27, the J call TRBJ2-5, with no clear D. V was shortened by 4 bases and J by 5 bases, with 20 bases between the two germline ends. Germline-derived CDR1 and CDR2 are MNHEY and SMNVEV (reference sequence). CDR3 length equals 16 residues. CDR3 sequence: CASSYSRKRAWETQYF. As DNA, the CDR3 is TGTGCCAGCAGTTACTCCCGAAAACGAGCTTGGGAGACCCAGTACTTC.

This sequence joins TRBV25-1 and TRBJ1-5, with D tentatively TRBD1 (5 bases). Trimming shortened V by 2 bases and J by 4 bases, and 9 bases separated the two germline ends. The CDR3 extends over 14 amino acids. Germline-derived CDR1 and CDR2 are MGHDK and SYGVNS. As DNA, the CDR3 is TGTGCCAGCAGTGAAGGGGGAGGGAATCAGCCCCAGCATTTT. Encoded protein: CASSEGGGNQPQHF.

The J gene is TRBJ1-1, the V gene TRBV15, with a tentative D call TRBD1 (6 bases). The V gene's germline CDR1 is LNHNV and CDR2 YYDKDF (reference sequence). Trimming shortened V by 2 bases and J by 0 bases, and 10 bases separated the two germline ends. The CDR3 runs 15 residues. In DNA form, the CDR3 reads TGTGCCACCAGCAGACTTGGGGGCCTGAACACTGAAGCTTTCTTT. Translated, it gives CATSRLGGLNTEAFF.

J is TRBJ2-1 and V is TRBV2; tentatively, D is TRBD2 (6 bases). The CDR3 sequence is 12 residues long. The germline V and J ends were trimmed by 6 bases and 7 bases, with 10 bases remaining between them. Per germline, CDR1 SNHLY and CDR2 FYNNEI. CDR3: CASRGGINEQFF. The CDR3 nucleotides read TGTGCCAGCAGGGGAGGAATAAATGAGCAGTTCTTC.

The chain employs TRBV20-1 and TRBJ2-5; no clear D gene. Trimming left V 0 bases short and J 4 bases short, with 3 bases between. The CDR3 extends over 11 amino acids. CDR1 and CDR2 (germline): DFQATT, SNEGSKA (reference sequence). Here the CDR3 DNA reads TGCAGTGCTAGAGATAGAGAGACCCAGTACTTC. Its translation: CSARDRETQYF.

The chain links TRBV19 to TRBJ2-7; TRBD2 is a possible D gene (6 bases). Germline lookup yields CDR1 LNHDA and CDR2 SQIVND (reference sequence). Trimming cost V 7 bases and J 3 bases, with 13 bases left between them. This CDR3 has 13 amino acids. In DNA form, the CDR3 reads TGTGCCAGTAAAGAAGCGGGTCTCTACGAGCAGTACTTC. Protein: CASKEAGLYEQYF.

The chain joins TRBV3-1 to TRBJ1-1, with D unclear. There are 16 residues in the CDR3. Germline CDR1 and CDR2: LGHDT and YNNKEL (reference sequence). The germline V and J ends were trimmed by 0 bases and 1 base, with 12 bases remaining between them. The CDR3 DNA reads TGTGCCAGCAGCCAAGATCATATAGGGTCGAACACTGAAGCTTTCTTT. Its protein is CASSQDHIGSNTEAFF.

The genes are TRBV7-9 and TRBJ2-4; TRBD1 matches 7 bases. CDR1 and CDR2 from the germline V gene are SEHNR and FQNEAQ (reference sequence). This CDR3 has 14 amino acids. After removal of 4 bases from V and 3 bases from J, the junction contained 3 bases not matched to a gene. This chain's CDR3 is CASSSTGSKNIQYF. CDR3 coding DNA: TGTGCCAGCAGCTCGACAGGGAGCAAAAACATTCAGTACTTC.

This chain links TRBV5-1 with TRBJ2-5, with 11 bases matching TRBD1. Germline trimming cut 4 bases from V and 2 bases from J; bases unmatched to any gene: 7. The CDR3 is 16 amino acids. Germline lookup yields CDR1 SGHRS and CDR2 YFSETQ. The chain's CDR3 is CASSIPGQGDQETQYF. The CDR3 nucleotides are TGCGCCAGCAGCATCCCGGGACAGGGGGATCAAGAGACCCAGTACTTC.

The V and J genes are TRBV28 and TRBJ2-7, with a tentative D call TRBD2 (6 bases). The CDR3 contains 16 residues. V gave up 2 bases and J gave up 9 bases, with 23 bases separating them. Germline V gives CDR1 MDHEN, CDR2 SYDVKM. CDR3 sequence (DNA): TGTGCCAGCAGTTTAGGTGGGACTCCCGACCCTACGGTGCAGTACTTC. As protein: CASSLGGTPDPTVQYF.

The V call is TRBV11-1, the J call TRBJ1-5; D is unresolved. The germline V gene encodes CDR1 SGHAT and CDR2 FQDESV (reference sequence). The CDR3 runs to 18 residues. V lost 4 bases to trimming and J lost 0 bases, with 19 bases between them. The CDR3 DNA sequence: TGTGCCAGCAGCTCCCGTGGACCGGTGATTTATAGCAATCAGCCCCAGCATTTT. Protein sequence: CASSSRGPVIYSNQPQHF. The full variable domain, rest sourced from reference TRBV11-1 and TRBJ1-5, is EAEVAQSPRYKITEKSQAVAFWCDPISGHATLYWYRQILGQGPELLVQFQDESVVDDSQLPKDRFSAERLKGVDSTLKIQPAELGDSAMYLCASSSRGPVIYSNQPQHFGDGTRLSIL.

This chain joins TRBV25-1 and TRBJ1-2, with D possibly being TRBD1 (6 bases). The V end was cut by 8 bases, the J end by 1 base, with 14 bases between. CDR3 length: 14 residues. Looked up from germline, CDR1 is MGHDK and CDR2 is SYGVNS. The CDR3 loop is CASFLDRFNYGYTF. CDR3 DNA sequence: TGTGCCAGCTTTCTCGACAGGTTTAACTATGGCTACACCTTC.

CDR3 sequence reads: CASSRSGEWSYEQYF. For the CDR3, the DNA is TGTGCCAGCAGCAGAAGCGGGGAGTGGTCCTACGAGCAGTACTTC. V and J are TRBV5-6 and TRBJ2-7; 7 bases line up with TRBD2. CDR3 length equals 15 residues. With 4 bases clipped from V and 1 base from J, the junction kept 8 bases outside the gene matches. Germline V gene data show CDR1 as SGHDT and CDR2 as YYEEEE.

The J gene is TRBJ2-3, the V gene TRBV9; possibly TRBD2 for D (6 bases). Germline V lookup: CDR1 SGDLS, CDR2 YYNGEE. V gave up 3 bases and J gave up 2 bases, with 7 bases separating them. CDR3 length: 13 amino acids. The CDR3 protein is CASSGGTTDTQYF. The CDR3 coding sequence is TGTGCCAGCAGCGGCGGGACCACAGATACGCAGTATTTT.

V gene TRBV27 combines with J gene TRBJ1-1; D gene uncertain. The V and J ends lost 2 bases and 4 bases respectively, with 8 bases between them. CDR3 length: 13 residues. In germline, CDR1 is MNHEY, CDR2 SMNVEV (reference sequence). CDR3 nucleotides: TGTGCCAGCAGTTTAGGGTGGGCCACTGAAGCTTTCTTT. Its translation is CASSLGWATEAFF.

This chain connects TRBV5-6 to TRBJ2-1, with a possible D match to TRBD1 (6 bases). Germline V CDR1 and CDR2: SGHDT, YYEEEE. Trimming cost V 0 bases and J 8 bases, with 12 bases left between them. This CDR3 has 14 amino acids. CDR3 sequence reads: CASSLGGLGDEQFF. CDR3 bases: TGTGCCAGCAGCTTGGGGGGGCTGGGCGATGAGCAGTTCTTC. The full variable domain, rest sourced from reference TRBV5-6 and TRBJ2-1, is DAGVTQSPTHLIKTRGQQVTLRCSPKSGHDTVSWYQQALGQGPQFIFQYYEEEERQRGNFPDRFSGHQFPNYSSELNVNALLLGDSALYLCASSLGGLGDEQFFGPGTRLTVL.

V usage is TRBV29-1 and J usage is TRBJ2-2, with no clear D. CDR3 length equals 13 residues. V was cut by 5 bases and J by 1 base, with 8 bases left in between. Germline values: CDR1 SQVTM, CDR2 ANQGSEA. CDR3 DNA: TGCAGCGTTATTGACAAGAACACCGGGGAGCTGTTTTTT. This translates into CSVIDKNTGELFF.